The 10 T cell receptor beta chains below all came from one sample that was sequenced in a study of cytomegalovirus exposure and HLA in healthy donors. Use of 60 Vbeta and 13 Jbeta primers characterized the PCR. Sequencing used immunoSEQ multiplex PCR; TCRdb keeps in-frame clones, though not all of them. Counted here are around 94,000 clones, about 73% occurring once; the ten biggest clones make up around 4.3%. The sequenced sample was PBMCs. The receptors stem from a woman in her thirties or forties in good health and CMV-seropositive.

This chain connects TRBV6-5 to TRBJ2-7; 11 bases match TRBD2. CDR3 size: 16 residues. The J segment lost 0 bases and the V segment lost 2 bases, leaving 3 bases of the junction unmatched. Per germline, CDR1 MNHEY and CDR2 SVGAGI. In nucleotides, the CDR3 is TGTGCCAGCAGTTACACCACTAGCGGGAGCTCCTACGAGCAGTACTTC. This codes for CASSYTTSGSSYEQYF.

The rearrangement joins TRBV6-1 to TRBJ2-1, with TRBD1 matching 7 bases. The V gene's germline CDR1 is MNHNS and CDR2 SASEGT. The CDR3 is 16 residues long. Trimming took 3 bases from V and 3 from J; bases not matched to a gene: 8. CDR3: CASSDQTTGIYNEQFF. The CDR3 bases are TGTGCCAGCAGTGACCAAACGACAGGGATCTACAATGAGCAGTTCTTC.

This rearrangement joins TRBV19 to TRBJ2-1, with a tentative D call TRBD2 (7 bases). The ends were cut back, 6 bases at V and 9 bases at J, with 27 bases in the middle. This CDR3 has 17 amino acids. CDR1 and CDR2 from the germline V gene are LNHDA and SQIVND (reference sequence). The CDR3 region has the DNA TGTGCCAGTAGCGTGGGGGGCAGCGGGATTGGAGAGGCTGAGCAGTTCTTC. Translated, it gives CASSVGGSGIGEAEQFF. Complete variable domain (other parts from reference TRBV19 and TRBJ2-1): DGGITQSPKYLFRKEGQNVTLSCEQNLNHDAMYWYRQDPGQGLRLIYYSQIVNDFQKGDIAEGYSVSREKKESFPLTVTSAQKNPTAFYLCASSVGGSGIGEAEQFFGPGTRLTVL.

This chain connects TRBV18 to TRBJ1-1; D possibly corresponds to TRBD1 (5 bases). V lost 1 base and J lost 2, with 14 bases in between. Per germline, CDR1 KGHSH and CDR2 LQKENI. The CDR3 runs 16 residues. CDR3 DNA: TGTGCCAGCTCACCACGCGGACAAAGTGGAAACACTGAAGCTTTCTTT. Its translation: CASSPRGQSGNTEAFF.

The genes are TRBV18 and TRBJ2-7, with D perhaps TRBD1 (6 bases). Germline CDR1 and CDR2: KGHSH and LQKENI. V gave up 7 bases and J gave up 7 bases, with 17 bases separating them. This CDR3 has 13 amino acids. The chain's CDR3 is CASLQQGTGEQYF. DNA for the CDR3: TGTGCCAGCTTACAACAGGGTACGGGGGAGCAGTACTTC.

V is TRBV29-1 and J is TRBJ2-7; 7 bases are shared with TRBD1. J was trimmed by 7 bases and V by 6 bases; bases with no gene match: 15. Germline CDR1 is SQVTM and CDR2 is ANQGSEA. The CDR3 is made up of 14 amino acids. CDR3 sequence reads: CSVHTGASFGEQYF. The CDR3 coding sequence is TGCAGCGTCCACACAGGGGCTTCCTTTGGGGAGCAGTACTTC.

This clone was observed a few times. V gene TRBV6-5 combines with J gene TRBJ2-7, with 7 nucleotides matching TRBD1. Germline V gene lookup returns CDR1 MNHEY and CDR2 SVGAGI. The V and J ends lost 5 bases and 9 bases, in that order; junction bases with no gene match: 4. The CDR3 spans 11 residues. The chain's CDR3 is CASSLGQLQYF. As DNA, the CDR3 is TGTGCCAGCAGTCTGGGACAGCTGCAGTACTTC.

The table lists this clone with a count of one. The chain employs TRBV7-6 and TRBJ2-1; possibly TRBD2 for D (6 bases). The CDR3 contains 14 residues. V was trimmed by 5 bases and J by 8 bases, leaving 16 bases between them. Germline V CDR1 and CDR2: SGHVS, FNYEAQ. CDR3 protein: CASSPRGDGDEQFF. The DNA of the CDR3 is TGTGCCAGCAGCCCACGCGGGGACGGCGATGAGCAGTTCTTC.

This clone has a handful of counts. This chain links TRBV6-5 with TRBJ2-7; 11 nucleotides agree with TRBD2. This CDR3 is built from 14 residues. V shed 6 bases and J 3 bases; nucleotides not matched to a gene: 4. Germline loops: CDR1 MNHEY, CDR2 SVGAGI. The CDR3 loop is CASSRGTSGYEQYF. The CDR3 DNA reads as TGTGCCAGCAGCCGCGGGACTAGCGGCTACGAGCAGTACTTC.

This clone was picked up a small number of times. V is TRBV5-8 and J is TRBJ2-7; TRBD2 aligns across 7 bases. V gave up 4 bases and J gave up 3 bases; unmatched junction bases: 10. This CDR3 has 15 residues. CDR1 SGHTS and CDR2 YDEGEE come from the germline V gene. The CDR3 bases are TGTGCCAGCAGCCCTCCGGGACTAACCTTCTACGAGCAGTACTTC. Encoded protein: CASSPPGLTFYEQYF.